The clone carrying this T cell receptor (beta chain) has at least ten counts. For the diagnoses, clinical symptoms, serum thyroxine and TRAb, thyroid ultrasound and orbital computed tomography were used. Fresh 10 ml peripheral blood yielded PBMCs. The investigators amplified TCR beta CDR3 regions from RNA transcripts. A set of HTBI primers served as the primers for a first-round RT-PCR of the TCR CDR3. One entry per CDR3 protein results from TCRdb running MiXCR on the multiplex PCR reads. Among about 520,000 distinct CDR3 sequences listed, around 22% were seen once. These data are taken from a study of T cells in Graves' hyperthyroidism and ophthalmopathy. This TCR came from a woman younger than 45 with Graves' ophthalmopathy. Sequencing input: blood.

The DNA of the CDR3 is TGTGCCAGCAGTTACCCACCCCAGGGGCTGGGCTCTGAAGCTTTCTTT. Translated, it gives CASSYPPQGLGSEAFF. The chain combines TRBV6-5 with TRBJ1-1; D might be TRBD1 (6 bases). CDR3 length: 16 residues. V dropped 2 bases and J dropped 6 bases, with 19 bases sitting between them. Germline CDR1 reads MNHEY; CDR2 reads SVGAGI.